This T cell receptor (beta chain) was identified during a study of cytomegalovirus exposure and HLA in healthy donors. This clone turned up a few times. Its target is not known. Use of 60 Vbeta and 13 Jbeta primers characterized the PCR. Per the original methods: The count from a later analysis was 70 million to 85 million unique TCR beta chains, some 12 million of them shared. The repertoire was sequenced with immunoSEQ multiplex PCR; TCRdb's copy has only in-frame clones and lacks some. V, J and clone size were drawn from that table, and D and trimming were deduced from the DNA. The sample records about 76,000 clones, roughly 70% being singletons. V was pared by 3 bases and J by 4 bases, with 3 bases of the junction left unmatched. The germline V gene has CDR1 SQVTM and CDR2 ANQGSEA. The CDR3 totals 12 residues. General study results and limits: In a later analysis, several top co-occurrence clusters appeared linked to parvovirus B19, influenza, CMV and Epstein-Barr virus. The authors confirmed in vitro that a few CMV-associated chains were specific for CMV antigens.

The material sequenced was PBMCs. The TCR originated in a man in his fifties or sixties in good health and CMV-seropositive. The chain recombines TRBV29-1 with TRBJ2-7, with TRBD1 identical over 7 bases. The CDR3 sequence is CSVETGKYEQYF. The CDR3 DNA sequence: TGCAGCGTTGAGACAGGGAAATACGAGCAGTACTTC.